This passage covers 24 T cell receptor beta chains from one sample sequenced in a study of blood T cell repertoires in COVID-19. The data were produced by immunoSEQ multiplex PCR, yet TCRdb's version contains in-frame clones alone and is incomplete. The profile covers a few hundred thousand clones, with 70% to 90% appearing a single time and about 1% taken by the ten largest. Sample: peripheral blood. Receptor source: a human donor with COVID-19, enrolled during active disease. The donor label of this sample is uncertain.

This chain uses TRBV6-5 with TRBJ1-5; D remains unclear. Germline-derived CDR1 and CDR2 are MNHEY and SVGAGI. V gave up 7 bases and J gave up 2 bases, with 15 bases separating them. This CDR3 has 15 amino acids. The CDR3 region has the DNA TGTGCCAGCAAAAGGGTGACGGAGGGCAATCAGCCCCAGCATTTT. Its protein product is CASKRVTEGNQPQHF.

This chain links TRBV11-2 with TRBJ2-5, with D possibly matching TRBD1 (6 bases). Trimming took off 2 bases at V and 0 bases at J, with 10 bases between the two ends. The CDR3 totals 15 residues. From germline, CDR1 is SGHAT and CDR2 FQNNGV. The CDR3 loop reads CASSLTRQDQETQYF. The CDR3 coding sequence is TGTGCCAGCAGCTTAACCCGACAGGACCAAGAGACCCAGTACTTC.

This clone appeared a single time. The V gene is TRBV3-1 (or the pseudogene TRBV3-2), the J gene TRBJ2-7; tentative D call: TRBD1 (6 bases). CDR1 is LGHDT and CDR2 is YNNKEL in the germline V gene (reference sequence). The CDR3 is 15 residues long. Between the trimmed V and J ends, which lost 2 bases and 0 bases, there was a span of 11 bases. The DNA for the CDR3 is TGTGCCAGCAGCCAAACAGGGACGCCCTCCTACGAGCAGTACTTC. It encodes CASSQTGTPSYEQYF.

The V and J genes are TRBV9 and TRBJ1-1; 9 bases are shared with TRBD1. The ends lost 4 bases at V and 1 base at J; junction bases unmatched: 8. CDR3 size: 16 residues. Germline V CDR1 and CDR2: SGDLS, YYNGEE. CDR3 residues: CASSHRTGVGNTEAFF. CDR3 DNA sequence: TGTGCCAGCAGCCACAGGACAGGGGTGGGGAACACTGAAGCTTTCTTT.

This clone was seen only once. The chain carries TRBV29-1 and TRBJ2-7; 9 bases fit TRBD1. Per the germline V gene, CDR1 is SQVTM and CDR2 is ANQGSEA. The CDR3 extends over 13 amino acids. V dropped 5 bases and J dropped 1; count of bases not matched to a gene: 3. CDR3 residues: CSVRDRVSYEQYF. CDR3 bases: TGCAGCGTTCGGGACAGGGTATCCTACGAGCAGTACTTC.

The chain uses TRBV9 and TRBJ1-5; 9 positions match TRBD1. V was clipped by 3 bases and J by 7 bases; unmatched bases: 5. The CDR3 runs to 14 residues. Germline V CDR1 and CDR2: SGDLS, YYNGEE. CDR3 region: CASSGTGGRQPQHF. For the CDR3, the DNA is TGTGCCAGCAGCGGAACAGGGGGCCGGCAGCCCCAGCATTTT. The whole variable domain, filled in from reference TRBV9 and TRBJ1-5, reads DSGVTQTPKHLITATGQRVTLRCSPRSGDLSVYWYQQSLDQGLQFLIQYYNGEERAKGNILERFSAQQFPDLHSELNLSSLELGDSALYFCASSGTGGRQPQHFGDGTRLSIL.

The rearrangement joins TRBV28 to TRBJ1-5; D unclear. The V end lost 2 bases, the J end lost 6 bases, and 5 bases lay between the germline ends. Germline values: CDR1 MDHEN, CDR2 SYDVKM. The CDR3 loop spans 12 amino acids. The CDR3 reads CASSLVRQPQHF. The CDR3 bases are TGTGCCAGCAGTTTAGTGCGTCAGCCCCAGCATTTT. Filled out from reference TRBV28 and TRBJ1-5, the complete variable domain reads DVKVTQSSRYLVKRTGEKVFLECVQDMDHENMFWYRQDPGLGLRLIYFSYDVKMKEKGDIPEGYSVSREKKERFSLILESASTNQTSMYLCASSLVRQPQHFGDGTRLSIL.

V is TRBV27 and J is TRBJ1-1; 7 bases align to TRBD1. Germline V gene sequence: CDR1 MNHEY, CDR2 SMNVEV (reference sequence). V lost 6 bases to trimming and J lost 2 bases; unmatched junction nucleotides: 12. The CDR3 is made up of 16 amino acids. The CDR3 sequence is CASSAGTVTYNTEAFF. Written as DNA, the CDR3 is TGTGCCAGCAGCGCCGGGACAGTGACCTACAACACTGAAGCTTTCTTT.

This clone appeared a single time. The chain links TRBV3-1 (or the pseudogene TRBV3-2) to TRBJ2-7, with D perhaps TRBD1 (5 bases). CDR3 length: 14 amino acids. V was clipped by 2 bases and J by 1 base, with 9 bases between them. CDR1 LGHDT and CDR2 YNNKEL come from the germline V gene (reference sequence). CDR3 bases: TGTGCCAGCAGCCAATCGCCAGGGTCCTACGAGCAGTACTTC. Translated: CASSQSPGSYEQYF.

The rearrangement uses TRBV6-5 and TRBJ2-7; 9 bases are shared with TRBD1. CDR3 length equals 14 residues. Germline trimming cut 8 bases from V and 6 bases from J; bases unmatched to any gene: 11. Looked up from germline, CDR1 is MNHEY and CDR2 is SVGAGI. The CDR3 DNA reads as TGTGCCAGCCGTAACCGGGACAGGGATGGCGAGCAGTACTTC. Its protein product is CASRNRDRDGEQYF.

The chain combines TRBV28 with TRBJ2-5; 8 nucleotides line up with TRBD1. CDR3 length equals 15 residues. J gave up 4 bases and V 6 bases, and 10 bases lay outside the gene matches. Germline V gene sequence: CDR1 MDHEN, CDR2 SYDVKM. CDR3 nucleotide sequence: TGTGCCAGCAGGACCAGGGGGCTCGGGCGAGAGACCCAGTACTTC. Its translation is CASRTRGLGRETQYF. The full variable domain, in which reference TRBV28 and TRBJ2-5 provide the parts outside the CDR3, is DVKVTQSSRYLVKRTGEKVFLECVQDMDHENMFWYRQDPGLGLRLIYFSYDVKMKEKGDIPEGYSVSREKKERFSLILESASTNQTSMYLCASRTRGLGRETQYFGPGTRLLVL.

The chain has TRBV7-8 and TRBJ2-6, with D tentatively TRBD1 (5 bases). The CDR3 totals 15 residues. The germline gives CDR1 SGHVS, CDR2 FQNEAQ. With 3 bases removed from V and 2 bases from J, the gap between germline ends came to 8 bases. The CDR3 loop is CASSFQGTGANVLTF. The CDR3 DNA reads as TGTGCCAGCAGCTTCCAGGGTACTGGGGCCAACGTCCTGACTTTC.

V usage is TRBV28 and J usage is TRBJ1-1, with a possible D match to TRBD1 (6 bases). Trimming removed 10 bases at V and 10 bases at J, with 19 bases between. CDR1 is MDHEN and CDR2 is SYDVKM in the germline V gene. CDR3 length: 12 amino acids. CDR3 amino acids: CATTGQGRRAFF. CDR3 coding DNA: TGTGCCACCACAGGGCAGGGTAGGAGAGCTTTCTTT. Supplemented by reference TRBV28 and TRBJ1-1, the full variable domain reads DVKVTQSSRYLVKRTGEKVFLECVQDMDHENMFWYRQDPGLGLRLIYFSYDVKMKEKGDIPEGYSVSREKKERFSLILESASTNQTSMYLCATTGQGRRAFFGQGTRLTVV.

This chain links TRBV10-3 with TRBJ2-1; TRBD2 matches 8 bases. Germline-derived CDR1 and CDR2 are ENHRY and SYGVKD. The CDR3 runs to 15 residues. The V segment lost 10 bases and the J segment 7 bases; nucleotides outside the gene matches: 15. For the CDR3, the DNA is TGTGCCACCGCCGACCGGGAGGGCCGTTTTAATGAGCAGTTCTTC. This encodes CATADREGRFNEQFF.

The chain employs TRBV7-9 and TRBJ1-2, with D uncertain. CDR3 length: 15 residues. Germline V lookup: CDR1 SEHNR, CDR2 FQNEAQ (reference sequence). Deletions cut 4 bases from V and 3 bases from J, with 15 bases between. DNA for the CDR3: TGTGCCAGCAGCTCTGTCGCTTCTACGGACTATGGCTACACCTTC. It is translated as CASSSVASTDYGYTF.

This clone is a singleton in its sample. The V and J genes are TRBV6-1 and TRBJ1-5, with D uncertain. Trimming cost V 0 bases and J 9 bases, with 12 bases left between them. There are 14 residues in the CDR3. CDR1 and CDR2 (germline): MNHNS, SASEGT. CDR3 sequence (DNA): TGTGCCAGCAGTGAAGCGCTTCAAGGGAGGCCCCAGCATTTT. This encodes CASSEALQGRPQHF.

The rearrangement joins TRBV29-1 to TRBJ2-7; 15 bases align to TRBD2. J gave up 0 bases and V 1 base, and 10 bases lay outside the gene matches. CDR3 length: 19 amino acids. The germline gives CDR1 SQVTM, CDR2 ANQGSEA. The CDR3 nucleotides are TGCAGCGTTGAAGCCGGACCGGGGACTAGCGGGGGGTCCTCCTACGAGCAGTACTTC. Amino acid sequence: CSVEAGPGTSGGSSYEQYF.

V usage is TRBV5-6 and J usage is TRBJ1-4; D is perhaps TRBD1 (5 bases). The germline V gene encodes CDR1 SGHDT and CDR2 YYEEEE. V gave up 2 bases and J gave up 4 bases, with 15 bases separating them. There are 16 residues in the CDR3. This CDR3 reads CASSFLGGGGNEKLFF. The CDR3 nucleotides read TGTGCCAGCAGCTTCCTCGGGGGAGGTGGTAATGAAAAACTGTTTTTT.

Written as DNA, the CDR3 is TGTGCCAGTCTGCCTTGGGCGGGAGGATACGAGCAGTACTTC. Translation: CASLPWAGGYEQYF. V and J are TRBV28 and TRBJ2-7; 8 bases align to TRBD2. Germline CDR1 reads MDHEN; CDR2 reads SYDVKM. Trimming at V came to 9 bases and at J to 4 bases, leaving 11 bases not matched to a gene. This CDR3 has 14 residues.

CDR3 region: CASSIVGGAHGEQYF. For the CDR3, the DNA is TGTGCCAGTAGTATAGTCGGCGGGGCACACGGCGAGCAGTACTTC. V gene TRBV19 combines with J gene TRBJ2-7; D is possibly TRBD2 (6 bases). The CDR3 contains 15 residues. The ends were cut back, 1 base at V and 6 bases at J, with 16 bases in the middle. The germline CDR1 and CDR2 sequences are LNHDA and SQIVND (reference sequence).

V is TRBV7-9 and J is TRBJ1-2; 7 bases align to TRBD1. The V gene end was trimmed by 2 bases and the J gene end by 6 bases; junction bases not matched to a gene: 6. The CDR3 runs to 14 residues. Germline V gene data show CDR1 as SEHNR and CDR2 as FQNEAQ (reference sequence). CDR3 protein: CASSLIQGPHGYTF. DNA of the CDR3: TGTGCCAGCAGCTTAATACAGGGGCCTCATGGCTACACCTTC. The whole variable domain, filled in from reference TRBV7-9 and TRBJ1-2, reads DTGVSQNPRHKITKRGQNVTFRCDPISEHNRLYWYRQTLGQGPEFLTYFQNEAQLEKSRLLSDRFSAERPKGSFSTLEIQRTEQGDSAMYLCASSLIQGPHGYTFGSGTRLTVV.

The J gene is TRBJ2-7, the V gene TRBV3-1 (or the pseudogene TRBV3-2), with 13 bases identical to TRBD2. Germline CDR1 LGHDT, CDR2 YNNKEL (reference sequence). J was trimmed by 9 bases and V by 4 bases; bases with no gene match: 9. The CDR3 has 15 residues. The CDR3 protein is CASSLGLAGDLGQYF. In DNA, the CDR3 is TGTGCCAGCAGCCTCGGACTAGCGGGAGACCTCGGGCAGTACTTC.

This clone has a single count. The rearrangement uses TRBV27 and TRBJ2-7, with TRBD2 as a possible D gene (6 bases). V lost 6 bases, J lost 6 bases, and 15 bases lay in between. This CDR3 region has 13 residues. Germline V lookup: CDR1 MNHEY, CDR2 SMNVEV (reference sequence). CDR3 sequence reads: CASSPTPGLEQYF. As DNA, the CDR3 is TGTGCCAGCAGCCCCACCCCGGGACTCGAGCAGTACTTC.

This chain uses TRBV19 with TRBJ1-2; D is possibly TRBD1 (6 bases). V was clipped by 5 bases and J by 4 bases, with 11 bases between them. Germline V gene lookup returns CDR1 LNHDA and CDR2 SQIVND (reference sequence). This CDR3 contains 13 residues. CDR3 protein: CASSPTGSYGYTF. The CDR3 nucleotides are TGTGCCAGTAGTCCCACAGGGTCCTATGGCTACACCTTC.